The following is a T cell receptor beta chain sequence with its context. Per the study methods: Reference gene primer amplification gave nucleated cell count estimates. Sequenced by immunoSEQ multiplex PCR; TCRdb stores in-frame clones only, minus some. V, J and clone size reflect that table, while D and trimming were determined from the DNA. The sample lists 150,000 to 200,000 clones, over 75% occurring once. CDR1 is MGHRA, CDR2 YSYEKL, per germline. This CDR3 has 12 amino acids. The ends were cut back, 2 bases at V and 4 bases at J, with 5 bases in the middle. This sample is part of a study of blood T cell repertoires in COVID-19. Study overall: The origin of the acute and convalescent COVID-19 samples was the United States, Italy and Spain. T cells, B-cell-depleted T cells, or PBMCs supplied cDNA or gDNA.

J is TRBJ1-1 and V is TRBV4-1; D ambiguous. Material: peripheral blood. The sequence was obtained from a man aged 60 to 75 with acute or convalescent COVID-19. The CDR3 region has the DNA TGCGCCAGCAGCCAACCCGGCACTGAAGCTTTCTTT. Protein sequence: CASSQPGTEAFF.